Listed here are 2 T cell receptor beta chains from one sample, sequenced in a study of blood T cell repertoires in COVID-19. TCRdb's table, derived via immunoSEQ multiplex PCR, lists solely in-frame clones and lacks some. The sample has roughly 150,000 clones, 86% seen once. What was sequenced was PBMCs or T cells enriched from blood (not recorded which). The receptors come from a man in his fifties or sixties who had recovered from COVID-19.

This clone was counted once. V and J are TRBV19 and TRBJ1-2, with 7 bases aligning to TRBD1. The germline V gene encodes CDR1 LNHDA and CDR2 SQIVND (reference sequence). CDR3 length: 13 amino acids. With 5 bases clipped from V and 4 bases from J, the junction kept 4 bases outside the gene matches. In nucleotides, the CDR3 is TGTGCCAGTAGTGACAGGGACGGCTATGGCTACACCTTC. It yields the protein CASSDRDGYGYTF.

The gene calls are TRBV5-6 and TRBJ1-4; a possible D gene is TRBD1 (6 bases). The CDR3 extends over 16 amino acids. Germline loops: CDR1 SGHDT, CDR2 YYEEEE. V dropped 2 bases and J dropped 0 bases, with 11 bases sitting between them. The CDR3 nucleotides read TGTGCCAGCAGCTTACAGGGACCTGCAACTAATGAAAAACTGTTTTTT. Its protein product is CASSLQGPATNEKLFF.